One sample yielded the 25 T cell receptor beta chains listed below, sequenced in a study of T cells in women clearing cervical HPV infection. Libraries were prepared by immunoSEQ multiplex PCR; TCRdb keeps only in-frame clonotypes and omits some of them. The listing records around 21,000 clones. Sequencing was done on a sample of blood buffy coat. These receptors were obtained from a woman between 18 and 70 years old with a cervical HPV16 infection that either progressed to CIN3+ or cleared (not recorded which).

Worth noting for this clone: Read data end 3 residues before the CDR3 end; the end is taken from the germline J gene. The chain employs TRBV19 and TRBJ2-2; the match to TRBD1 covers 7 bases. Germline V gene data show CDR1 as LNHDA and CDR2 as SQIVND (reference sequence). The length of the CDR3 is 15 residues. Here the CDR3 reads CASRTGSSYNSPLFF. Incomplete CDR3 DNA: TGTGCCAGTAGGACAGGGAGCTCCTATAATTCACCG.

In regard to this clone: One end of the junction is discordant with germline, which a read error may explain. The missing CDR3 end, 3 residues past where the read stops, is filled in from the germline J gene. Other nucleotide sequences from this sample produce the same CDR3. The V call is TRBV7-2, the J call TRBJ1-3, with D unresolved. This CDR3 contains 15 residues. Germline V gene sequence: CDR1 SGHTA, CDR2 FQGNSA. The CDR3 DNA, read in part, is TGTGCCAGCACCGCCGGAGGGCACTCTGGAAACACA. Protein sequence: CASTAGGHSGNT. The whole CDR3 sequence reads CASTAGGHSGNTIYF.

Turning to this clone: The missing CDR3 end, 3 residues past where the read stops, is filled in from the germline J gene. The chain carries TRBV7-3 and TRBJ1-1; D perhaps matches TRBD1 (5 bases). The germline V and J ends were trimmed by 3 bases and 1 base, with 9 bases remaining between them. The CDR3 runs to 14 residues. From germline, CDR1 is SGHTA and CDR2 FQGTGA. CDR3 DNA (partial): TGTGCCAGCAGCTTTCGGGGGGGGAACACTGAA. Its translation: CASSFRGGNTE. The full CDR3 reads CASSFRGGNTEAFF.

As regards this clone: The CDR3 end falls 3 residues outside the read, so it is completed with the germline J gene. The chain is built from TRBV7-9 and TRBJ2-7; TRBD1 matches at 9 bases. This CDR3 comprises 13 residues. V gave up 6 bases and J gave up 6 bases; unmatched junction bases: 6. Germline V CDR1 and CDR2: SEHNR, FQNEAQ (reference sequence). The DNA read from the CDR3 is TGTGCCAGCAGGGTTGGGACAGGGAGCGAG. Its protein product is CASRVGTGSE. The CDR3, in full, reads CASRVGTGSEQYF.

Note on this clone: The read ends 3 residues early relative to the CDR3; the germline J gene fills the gap. The chain has TRBV12-3 or TRBV12-4 and TRBJ2-3, with a tentative D call TRBD2 (6 bases). The CDR3 is made up of 16 amino acids. V was cut by 2 bases and J by 5 bases, with 17 bases left in between. The sequenced CDR3 bases are TGTGCCAGCAGTTTAAGAAGTCGCGGGCGGGGAGATACG. Protein sequence: CASSLRSRGRGDT. The entire CDR3 protein is CASSLRSRGRGDTQYF.

Note on this clone: The read ends 3 residues before the CDR3 terminus; that terminus is restored from the germline J gene. J is TRBJ2-2 and V is TRBV19, with TRBD1 matching over 12 bases. CDR3 size: 17 residues. Germline values: CDR1 LNHDA, CDR2 SQIVND (reference sequence). CDR3 DNA (partial): TGTGCCAGTAGCCCGGGACAGGGGGCCTCTGGGGCCAACGTG. Protein sequence: CASSPGQGASGANV. The entire CDR3 is CASSPGQGASGANVLFF.

About this clone itself: Sequencing ends 3 residues short of the CDR3 end; the germline J gene provides the rest. The V and J genes are TRBV5-1 and TRBJ1-1; tentatively, D is TRBD1 (5 bases). The V and J ends lost 4 bases and 2 bases respectively, with 12 bases between them. Looked up from germline, CDR1 is SGHRS and CDR2 is YFSETQ. The CDR3 runs to 14 residues. The CDR3 loop reads CASSQERGNTEAFF. Incomplete CDR3 DNA: TGCGCCAGCAGCCAAGAAAGGGGAAACACTGAA.

With regard to this clone: Read data end 3 residues before the CDR3 end; the end is taken from the germline J gene. The V and J genes are TRBV19 and TRBJ2-3, with TRBD1 matching over 11 bases. The CDR3 spans 16 residues. CDR1 LNHDA and CDR2 SQIVND come from the germline V gene (reference sequence). Here the CDR3 reads CASTWTGGREDQPQYF. CDR3 DNA, as far as it was read: TGTGCCAGTACTTGGACAGGGGGCAGAGAGGATCAGCCG.

Comments on this clone: Read coverage stops 3 residues before the CDR3 terminus; the germline J gene supplies the remainder. The chain uses TRBV5-1 and TRBJ1-3; 9 positions match TRBD1. The CDR3 spans 15 residues. CDR1 and CDR2 from the germline V gene are SGHRS and YFSETQ. The ends lost 3 bases at V and 3 bases at J; junction bases unmatched: 4. The CDR3 sequence: CASSWGQGIGNTIYF. CDR3 bases read: TGCGCCAGCAGCTGGGGACAGGGTATTGGAAACACC.

Comment on this clone: The CDR3 end lies 3 residues beyond the end of the read and is filled in from the germline J gene. The chain combines TRBV5-6 with TRBJ2-3; TRBD2 matches 10 bases. This CDR3 has 14 amino acids. Per the germline V gene, CDR1 is SGHDT and CDR2 is YYEEEE. With 10 bases clipped from V and 3 bases from J, the junction kept 8 bases outside the gene matches. CDR3 residues: CAGERGGVTDTQYF. The covered CDR3 bases are TGTGCCGGAGAGCGGGGGGGCGTAACAGATACG.

CDR3 DNA, as far as it was read: TGTGCCTGGAGTGTACAGAACGAG. Translating it yields CAWSVQNE. The CDR3 as a whole reads CAWSVQNEQYF. The rearrangement joins TRBV30 to TRBJ2-7; the D is unclear. Coverage ceases 3 residues before the CDR3 finishes, and the germline J gene fills in the end. This CDR3 comprises 11 residues. Per germline, CDR1 GTSNPN and CDR2 SVGIG (reference sequence). The germline V and J ends were trimmed by 0 bases and 5 bases, with 5 bases remaining between them. Together with reference TRBV30 and TRBJ2-7, the CDR3 gives the full variable domain: SQTIHQWPATLVQPVGSPLSLECTVEGTSNPNLYWYRQAAGRGLQLLFYSVGIGQISSEVPQNLSASRPQDRQFILSSKKLLLSDSGFYLCAWSVQNEQYFGPGTRLTVT.

Concerning this clone: The read is 3 residues too short to cover the CDR3 end, so that end is filled in from the germline J gene. The V and J genes are TRBV19 and TRBJ2-3, with 11 positions matching TRBD1. CDR1 and CDR2 from the germline V gene are LNHDA and SQIVND (reference sequence). The length of the CDR3 is 15 residues. CDR3: CASSTGTGGGETQYF. CDR3 bases read: TGTGCCAGTAGTACCGGGACAGGGGGAGGTGAGACG.

As concerns this clone: Read data end 3 residues before the CDR3 end; the end is taken from the germline J gene. The chain joins TRBV19 to TRBJ2-6; D possibly corresponds to TRBD2 (6 bases). Germline V CDR1 and CDR2: LNHDA, SQIVND (reference sequence). V was shortened by 7 bases and J by 2 bases, with 12 bases between the two germline ends. This CDR3 has 15 amino acids. The CDR3 sequence is CASTLTGAGANVLTF. The DNA read from the CDR3 is TGTGCCAGTACCCTAACGGGGGCTGGGGCCAACGTC.

In the case of this clone: The read ends 3 residues before the CDR3 terminus; that terminus is restored from the germline J gene. The chain recombines TRBV30 with TRBJ2-2; D is possibly TRBD1 (6 bases). CDR1 is GTSNPN and CDR2 is SVGIG in the germline V gene (reference sequence). The CDR3 is 13 residues long. The CDR3 reads CAWKGQTNEKLFF. The CDR3 bases that were read are TGTGCCTGGAAGGGACAAACTAATGAAAAG.

Notes on this clone: The read gets to within 3 residues of the CDR3 end, and the germline J gene fills in the rest. The chain links TRBV6-2 or TRBV6-3 to TRBJ1-4; 7 bases are shared with TRBD1. The CDR3 has 12 residues. Germline-derived CDR1 and CDR2 are MNHEY and SVGEGT. The CDR3 is CASGDRASPLFF. CDR3 DNA, as far as it was read: TGTGCCAGCGGAGACAGGGCTTCACCA.

On this clone: The read finishes 3 residues shy of the CDR3 end, and the germline J gene is used to complete it. This sequence joins TRBV7-9 and TRBJ1-2; D is unresolved. The CDR3 is 14 amino acids. The V gene's germline CDR1 is SEHNR and CDR2 FQNEAQ (reference sequence). The CDR3 bases that were read are TGTGCCAGCAGCTTAAATCCAATCCCAGATACC. Translating gives CASSLNPIPDT. From start to end, the CDR3 is CASSLNPIPDTYTF.

A note on this clone: The read terminates 3 residues before the CDR3 end, so the remaining end is supplied by the germline J gene. This sample also contains other DNA sequences that code for the same CDR3. The genes are TRBV7-2 and TRBJ1-3, with D tentatively TRBD1 (5 bases). The CDR3 has 15 residues. Per germline, CDR1 SGHTA and CDR2 FQGNSA. The V end lost 7 bases, the J end lost 0 bases, and 13 bases lay between the germline ends. The sequenced CDR3 bases are TGTGCCAGCAACACGACAGTGCGCTCTGGAAACACC. It is translated as CASNTTVRSGNT. The full CDR3 is CASNTTVRSGNTIYF.

In regard to this clone: The read finishes 3 residues shy of the CDR3 end, and the germline J gene is used to complete it. The chain joins TRBV18 to TRBJ1-4; 10 bases map to TRBD1. The CDR3 spans 15 residues. Trimming cost V 3 bases and J 7 bases; bases outside gene matches: 5. Germline-derived CDR1 and CDR2 are KGHSH and LQKENI. The CDR3 DNA, read in part, is TGTGCCAGCTCACCGGGGACAGGGGCGAGTGAAAAA. This sequence encodes CASSPGTGASEK. The whole CDR3 sequence reads CASSPGTGASEKLFF.

To note about this clone: The read falls 3 residues short of the CDR3 end, and the missing part is taken from the germline J gene. V usage is TRBV18 and J usage is TRBJ1-2; 10 nucleotides align to TRBD1. The CDR3 is 15 amino acids. Germline CDR1 is KGHSH and CDR2 is LQKENI. After removal of 4 bases from V and 7 bases from J, the junction contained 9 bases not matched to a gene. The CDR3 DNA, read in part, is TGTGCCAGCTCACTCTTTGGACAGGGGGACCCTGGC. Translated: CASSLFGQGDPG. The CDR3 in its entirety is CASSLFGQGDPGYTF. The full variable domain, its missing parts supplied by reference TRBV18 and TRBJ1-2, is NAGVMQNPRHLVRRRGQEARLRCSPMKGHSHVYWYRQLPEEGLKFMVYLQKENIIDESGMPKERFSAEFPKEGPSILRIQQVVRGDSAAYFCASSLFGQGDPGYTFGSGTRLTVV.

As regards this clone: The read is 3 residues too short to cover the CDR3 end, so that end is filled in from the germline J gene. This chain connects TRBV20-1 to TRBJ2-4; 9 bases map to TRBD2. Trimming took 6 bases from V and 0 from J; bases not matched to a gene: 12. The CDR3 length is 17 residues. Germline V CDR1 and CDR2: DFQATT, SNEGSKA (reference sequence). CDR3: CSAHRAGGGIAKNIQYF. The sequenced CDR3 bases are TGCAGTGCGCATAGAGCGGGGGGAGGGATAGCCAAAAACATT.

The CDR3 reads CSASDRGKPTDTQYF. CDR3 bases read: TGCAGTGCTAGCGACAGGGGCAAACCCACAGATACG. The chain has TRBV20-1 and TRBJ2-3; 8 nucleotides line up with TRBD1. The read halts 3 residues ahead of the CDR3 end, with the missing end drawn from the germline J gene. Germline V gene data show CDR1 as DFQATT and CDR2 as SNEGSKA (reference sequence). The length of the CDR3 is 15 residues. The junction had 7 bases not matched to a gene; V was cut back by 3 bases and J by 2 bases.

Comments on this clone: The read terminates 3 residues before the CDR3 end, so the remaining end is supplied by the germline J gene. The chain uses TRBV20-1 and TRBJ1-4, with D perhaps TRBD1 (5 bases). CDR1 is DFQATT and CDR2 is SNEGSKA in the germline V gene (reference sequence). This CDR3 is 15 amino acids long. The CDR3 bases that were read are TGCAGTGCTGGGGGGGGAGGTTGGTCGAGTTCACCA. It encodes CSAGGGGWSSSP. The full CDR3 sequence reads CSAGGGGWSSSPLFF.

About this clone: The read terminates 3 residues before the CDR3 end, so the remaining end is supplied by the germline J gene. V is TRBV18 and J is TRBJ2-3; TRBD2 matches at 7 bases. The CDR3 spans 15 residues. In germline, CDR1 is KGHSH, CDR2 LQKENI. The CDR3 DNA, read in part, is TGTGCCAGCTCACGGGGGGGGATTGGCAATCAGCCG. The encoded protein is CASSRGGIGNQP. The whole CDR3 sequence reads CASSRGGIGNQPQYF.

For this clone: The read stops 3 residues short of the end of the CDR3; the missing end is completed from the germline J gene. The chain combines TRBV20-1 with TRBJ1-6; D unresolved. The CDR3 is 15 amino acids. Germline CDR1 reads DFQATT; CDR2 reads SNEGSKA (reference sequence). V shed 2 bases and J shed 1 base, with 9 bases lying between them. The CDR3 sequence: CSARPAGSYNSPLHF. The sequenced part of the CDR3 DNA is TGCAGTGCTAGACCTGCGGGGTCCTATAATTCACCC.

Details on this clone: The read stops 3 residues short of the end of the CDR3; the missing end is completed from the germline J gene. The chain is built from TRBV20-1 and TRBJ1-5, with a possible D match to TRBD1 (6 bases). Trimming took off 3 bases at V and 4 bases at J, with 7 bases between the two ends. Looked up from germline, CDR1 is DFQATT and CDR2 is SNEGSKA (reference sequence). The CDR3 extends over 12 amino acids. CDR3 DNA, as far as it was read: TGCAGTGCTAGTAGGGGGAATCAGCCC. Its protein product is CSASRGNQP. The full-length CDR3 reads as CSASRGNQPQHF.